The 26 T cell receptor beta chains given below trace back to one sample, sequenced in a study of type 1 regulatory T cells. A single record per CDR3 protein comes from TCRdb applying MiXCR to the reads. The sample has roughly 68,000 distinct CDR3 sequences, around 57% seen once. No antigen has been assigned to these receptors. Sequencing was done on a sample of cultured T cells, either the whole culture or a sorted T cell fraction (not recorded which). Subset indicated: Tr1-enriched cell product generated in vitro against host alloantigens. The source of these receptors is a human donor in good health.

Note on this clonotype: One end of the junction is discordant with germline, which a read error may explain. This chain uses TRBV12-3 or TRBV12-4 with TRBJ2-2, with D perhaps matching TRBD2 (6 bases). CDR3 length equals 14 residues. CDR3 nucleotide sequence: TGTGCCAGCAGTGTGACGGCTAACACCGGGGGGCTGTTTTTT. Its translation is CASSVTANTGGLFF.

The chain links TRBV27 to TRBJ2-5, with D hard to call. V was clipped by 7 bases and J by 3 bases, with 9 bases between them. There are 12 residues in the CDR3. CDR1 and CDR2 (germline): MNHEY, SMNVEV (reference sequence). The CDR3 reads CASTSLEETQYF. The CDR3 DNA follows: TGTGCCAGCACCTCCCTAGAAGAGACCCAGTACTTC.

J is TRBJ2-7 and V is TRBV6-1, with 8 bases that match TRBD2. V gave up 7 bases and J gave up 2 bases; unmatched junction bases: 7. The length of the CDR3 is 14 residues. Per germline, CDR1 MNHNS and CDR2 SASEGT. The CDR3 bases are TGTGCCAGCACGGAAATAGCGGGGCCCTACGAGCAGTACTTC. This encodes CASTEIAGPYEQYF.

This clonotype came up a few times. The chain uses TRBV5-1 and TRBJ2-1, with TRBD2 matching 8 bases. Germline CDR1 reads SGHRS; CDR2 reads YFSETQ. This CDR3 is built from 15 residues. Unmatched junction bases numbered 10, after V lost 6 bases and J lost 5 bases. The CDR3 nucleotides read TGCGCCAGCACTCGAGAGATAGCGGGGAACAATGAGCAGTTCTTC. It specifies CASTREIAGNNEQFF.

This clonotype came up a few times. This chain uses TRBV5-1 with TRBJ2-5, with D tentatively TRBD1 or TRBD2 (5 bases each). The germline V and J ends were trimmed by 0 bases and 5 bases, with 11 bases remaining between them. Germline CDR1 SGHRS, CDR2 YFSETQ. This CDR3 has 14 residues. Here the CDR3 DNA reads TGCGCCAGCAGCTTGGCGGGACGCGATGAGACCCAGTACTTC. This codes for CASSLAGRDETQYF.

V usage is TRBV29-1 and J usage is TRBJ1-2; no definite D call. Trimming cost V 4 bases and J 2 bases, with 8 bases left between them. The CDR3 length is 12 residues. Germline assignment: CDR1 SQVTM and CDR2 ANQGSEA. DNA of the CDR3: TGCAGCGTTGGGTCCGAAAACTATGGCTACACCTTC. Amino acids: CSVGSENYGYTF.

The rearrangement uses TRBV5-6 and TRBJ2-3; D gene ambiguous. Germline loops: CDR1 SGHDT, CDR2 YYEEEE. Trimming took off 5 bases at V and 0 bases at J, with 4 bases between the two ends. The CDR3 consists of 12 residues. The CDR3: CASSRSTDTQYF. The DNA of the CDR3 is TGTGCCAGCAGTCGTAGCACAGATACGCAGTATTTT.

This clonotype was observed a handful of times. One junction end disagrees with the germline gene, perhaps due to a read error. This chain links TRBV4-3 with TRBJ2-7; 14 bases map to TRBD2. Germline V gene lookup returns CDR1 LGHNA and CDR2 YSLEER. The CDR3 sequence is 16 residues long. The CDR3 here is CASSPGLAGGSFEQYF. CDR3 DNA: TGCGCCAGCAGCCCCGGACTAGCGGGAGGATCCTTCGAGCAGTACTTC.

V gene TRBV12-3 or TRBV12-4 combines with J gene TRBJ1-2; a possible D gene is TRBD1 (6 bases). This CDR3 has 12 residues. V was pared by 6 bases and J by 1 base, with 6 bases between. The CDR3 bases are TGTGCCAGCAGACAGGGTAACTATGGCTACACCTTC. Encoded protein: CASRQGNYGYTF.

This clonotype was counted between two and nine times. The chain joins TRBV7-3 to TRBJ2-3; 7 bases agree with TRBD2. Germline V gene lookup returns CDR1 SGHTA and CDR2 FQGTGA. The CDR3 extends over 13 amino acids. The V segment lost 2 bases and the J segment 4 bases; nucleotides outside the gene matches: 0. The CDR3: CASSLRGADTQYF. The DNA for the CDR3 is TGTGCCAGCAGCTTACGGGGGGCAGATACGCAGTATTTT. Complete variable domain (other parts from reference TRBV7-3 and TRBJ2-3): GAGVSQTPSNKVTEKGKYVELRCDPISGHTALYWYRQSLGQGPEFLIYFQGTGAADDSGLPNDRFFAVRPEGSVSTLKIQRTERGDSAVYLCASSLRGADTQYFGPGTRLTVL.

This clonotype has more than one count but fewer than ten. The CDR3 bases are TGTGCCAGCAGCTTCTGGACAGGGGGCGGCTACAATGAGCAGTTCTTC. This translates into CASSFWTGGGYNEQFF. The rearrangement links TRBV7-2 to TRBJ2-1, with 11 bases matching TRBD1. The CDR3 has 16 amino acids. CDR1 is SGHTA, CDR2 FQGNSA, per germline. Trimming took 3 bases from V and 3 from J; bases not matched to a gene: 4.

Only one count was recorded for this clonotype. CDR3 region: CASSLGGVPSYEQYF. CDR3 DNA: TGCGCCAGCAGCTTGGGGGGAGTCCCCTCCTACGAGCAGTACTTC. V is TRBV5-1 and J is TRBJ2-7, with D tentatively TRBD2 (5 bases). This CDR3 has 15 residues. Germline CDR1 SGHRS, CDR2 YFSETQ. The ends were cut back, 0 bases at V and 0 bases at J, with 10 bases in the middle.

The J gene is TRBJ2-7, the V gene TRBV7-9; TRBD2 matches 9 bases. There are 14 residues in the CDR3. V shed 7 bases, J shed 0 bases, and the junction held 4 bases outside the gene matches. Germline lookup yields CDR1 SEHNR and CDR2 FQNEAQ (reference sequence). The CDR3 coding sequence is TGTGCCAGCACCGAACTAGCGGGCTCCTACGAGCAGTACTTC. Encoded protein: CASTELAGSYEQYF.

The chain uses TRBV14 and TRBJ2-1; D remains unclear. Germline lookup yields CDR1 SGHDN and CDR2 FVKESK. The CDR3 extends over 17 amino acids. The V end was cut by 4 bases, the J end by 5 bases, with 21 bases between. In DNA form, the CDR3 reads TGTGCCAGCAGCCGGTCATTTTTAGCAGATGTGAACAATGAGCAGTTCTTC. It codes for CASSRSFLADVNNEQFF.

This clonotype was counted between two and nine times. The CDR3, as DNA: TGTGCCACCAGCAGTATTCCCGCGGGAGTATCCAATGAGCAGTTCTTC. It encodes CATSSIPAGVSNEQFF. V gene TRBV15 combines with J gene TRBJ2-1; 7 bases line up with TRBD2. The CDR3 totals 16 residues. After removal of 3 bases from V and 6 bases from J, the junction contained 11 bases not matched to a gene. CDR1 is LNHNV and CDR2 is YYDKDF in the germline V gene (reference sequence).

This chain uses TRBV5-1 with TRBJ2-1; 7 bases align to TRBD1. Germline lookup yields CDR1 SGHRS and CDR2 YFSETQ. This CDR3 comprises 13 residues. The trim removed 2 bases at V and 9 bases at J, leaving 5 bases unmatched. CDR3 sequence (DNA): TGCGCCAGCAGCTTCGACAGGGTACGTGAGCAGTTCTTC. Protein: CASSFDRVREQFF.

This clonotype appeared a few times. V usage is TRBV6-6 and J usage is TRBJ2-7; D ambiguous. This CDR3 has 18 amino acids. Between the trimmed V and J ends, which lost 4 bases and 6 bases, there was a span of 28 bases. Germline loops: CDR1 MNHNY, CDR2 SVGAGI (reference sequence). CDR3 DNA: TGTGCCAGCAGTTTTTCAAGCTTCGGACGCCAACATGGGCTCGAGCAGTACTTC. It translates to CASSFSSFGRQHGLEQYF.

The chain has TRBV20-1 and TRBJ2-7; D is uncertain. V was shortened by 6 bases and J by 0 bases, with 12 bases between the two germline ends. The CDR3 is made up of 13 amino acids. The V gene's germline CDR1 is DFQATT and CDR2 SNEGSKA (reference sequence). The CDR3 sequence: CSASHQSSYEQYF. The CDR3 DNA follows: TGCAGTGCGAGTCATCAGAGCTCCTACGAGCAGTACTTC.

V gene TRBV6-2 or TRBV6-3 combines with J gene TRBJ2-5; the D gene is possibly TRBD2 (6 bases). The CDR3 extends over 14 amino acids. Germline V CDR1 and CDR2: MNHEY, SVGEGT. V was clipped by 7 bases and J by 4 bases, with 16 bases between them. The CDR3 loop is CASIVQGGGETQYF. The CDR3 DNA is TGTGCCAGCATTGTCCAGGGAGGTGGAGAGACCCAGTACTTC.

CDR3 sequence: CASSEDVRGHEQFF. CDR3 nucleotide sequence: TGTGCCAGCAGTGAAGATGTCAGGGGTCATGAGCAGTTCTTC. This sequence joins TRBV6-1 and TRBJ2-1, with D maybe TRBD1 (6 bases). This CDR3 comprises 14 residues. Trimming left V 1 base short and J 8 bases short, with 12 bases between. Germline CDR1 is MNHNS and CDR2 is SASEGT.

This clonotype showed up just a few times. The chain employs TRBV5-6 and TRBJ1-1; no firm D call. Germline V gene sequence: CDR1 SGHDT, CDR2 YYEEEE. The CDR3 has 16 amino acids. V was pared by 1 base and J by 0 bases, with 13 bases between. The CDR3 bases are TGTGCCAGCAGCTTGTTCGGCAGAGTCATGAACACTGAAGCTTTCTTT. Its protein is CASSLFGRVMNTEAFF. Full variable domain (rest looked up from reference TRBV5-6 and TRBJ1-1): DAGVTQSPTHLIKTRGQQVTLRCSPKSGHDTVSWYQQALGQGPQFIFQYYEEEERQRGNFPDRFSGHQFPNYSSELNVNALLLGDSALYLCASSLFGRVMNTEAFFGQGTRLTVV.

The table lists this clonotype with a few counts. V gene TRBV6-6 combines with J gene TRBJ1-3, with D maybe TRBD1 (5 bases). The CDR3 contains 15 residues. With 5 bases removed from V and 1 base from J, the gap between germline ends came to 12 bases. Germline V lookup: CDR1 MNHNY, CDR2 SVGAGI (reference sequence). The CDR3 bases are TGTGCCAGCAGTACGAGGGGCGCGTCTGGAAACACCATATATTTT. Amino acids: CASSTRGASGNTIYF.

The J gene is TRBJ2-5, the V gene TRBV7-8, with D tentatively TRBD2 (5 bases). V was cut by 5 bases and J by 4 bases, with 11 bases left in between. The germline V gene encodes CDR1 SGHVS and CDR2 FQNEAQ. The CDR3 covers 13 residues. The CDR3 spells CASSPTEGETQYF. CDR3 bases: TGTGCCAGCAGCCCCACAGAGGGAGAGACCCAGTACTTC.

About this clonotype itself: Germline and junction disagree at one end, which may indicate a read error. CDR3 residues: CASSWAPGSSGANVLTF. The CDR3 nucleotides are TGTGCAAGCAGCTGGGCCCCAGGGAGCTCTGGGGCCAACGTCCTGACTTTC. J is TRBJ2-6 and V is TRBV7-8, with D possibly being TRBD1 or TRBD2 (5 bases each). The CDR3 length is 17 residues. Germline CDR1 reads SGHVS; CDR2 reads FQNEAQ.

DNA for the CDR3: TGTGCCAGCAGCATGGGAGGTTATGAGCAGTTCTTC. Protein: CASSMGGYEQFF. The chain uses TRBV13 and TRBJ2-1; tentatively, D is TRBD2 (6 bases). V lost 5 bases, J lost 8 bases, and 10 bases lay in between. The CDR3 consists of 12 residues. In germline, CDR1 is PRHDT, CDR2 FYEKMQ (reference sequence).

This chain joins TRBV12-3 or TRBV12-4 and TRBJ2-3, with 7 nucleotides matching TRBD2. This CDR3 has 16 residues. V trimming: 11 bases; J trimming: 0 bases; junction bases outside the gene matches: 14. CDR3 nucleotides: TGTGCCTCTAAGGAGGCGGGAGCCTCTAGCACAGATACGCAGTATTTT. Residues: CASKEAGASSTDTQYF.